The next 10 T cell receptor beta chains were all read from a single sample in a study of T cells in women clearing cervical HPV infection. Clones were sequenced by immunoSEQ multiplex PCR, and TCRdb holds only the in-frame ones, with some missing. There are about 36,000 clones in the sample, with 3.5% to 4.5% held by the top ten. The sequenced sample consisted of blood buffy coat. All receptors come from a woman aged 18-70 years with a cervical HPV16 infection that either progressed to CIN3+ or cleared (not recorded which).

Regarding this clone: The read ends 3 residues before the CDR3 terminus; that terminus is restored from the germline J gene. The rearrangement uses TRBV4-2 and TRBJ2-3; tentatively, D is TRBD1 (6 bases). The V end was cut by 1 base, the J end by 1 base, with 12 bases between. This CDR3 has 16 residues. Germline assignment: CDR1 LGHNA and CDR2 YNFKEQ. The CDR3 sequence is CASSQAIAGGTDTQYF. The covered CDR3 bases are TGTGCCAGCAGCCAAGCGATCGCAGGGGGCACAGATACG.

On this clone: The read gets to within 3 residues of the CDR3 end, and the germline J gene fills in the rest. This chain joins TRBV11-2 and TRBJ2-7; D perhaps matches TRBD1 (5 bases). The CDR3 covers 15 residues. The V gene's germline CDR1 is SGHAT and CDR2 FQNNGV. With 0 bases removed from V and 3 bases from J, the gap between germline ends came to 12 bases. CDR3 loop: CASSLDGADLYEQYF. CDR3 bases read: TGTGCCAGCAGCTTAGATGGGGCCGATCTCTACGAG. Variable domain in full (rest from reference TRBV11-2 and TRBJ2-7): EAGVAQSPRYKIIEKRQSVAFWCNPISGHATLYWYQQILGQGPKLLIQFQNNGVVDDSQLPKDRFSAERLKGVDSTLKIQPAKLEDSAVYLCASSLDGADLYEQYFGPGTRLTVT.

A remark on this clone: The observed sequence ends 3 residues before the CDR3 terminus, with the missing tail filled in from the germline J gene. The chain carries TRBV19 and TRBJ2-3; 8 bases agree with TRBD1. This CDR3 comprises 14 residues. The J segment lost 6 bases and the V segment lost 5 bases, leaving 7 bases of the junction unmatched. Germline assignment: CDR1 LNHDA and CDR2 SQIVND (reference sequence). The CDR3 spells CASSLQGARDTQYF. The CDR3 DNA, read in part, is TGTGCCAGTAGTCTTCAGGGGGCAAGGGATACG.

A note on this clone: The read is 3 residues too short to cover the CDR3 end, so that end is filled in from the germline J gene. V usage is TRBV20-1 and J usage is TRBJ2-1, with TRBD1 matching 8 bases. CDR1 and CDR2 (germline): DFQATT, SNEGSKA (reference sequence). This CDR3 is 13 amino acids long. After removal of 5 bases from V and 6 bases from J, the junction contained 6 bases not matched to a gene. The covered CDR3 bases are TGCAGTGCTCGACAGGGGCGCCCCAATGAG. It encodes CSARQGRPNE. The entire CDR3 protein reads CSARQGRPNEQFF.

As for this clone: The read stops 3 residues short of the end of the CDR3; the missing end is completed from the germline J gene. The V and J genes are TRBV12-3 or TRBV12-4 and TRBJ1-2, with 7 bases aligning to TRBD1. The V segment lost 7 bases and the J segment 1 base; nucleotides outside the gene matches: 12. There are 16 residues in the CDR3. CDR3 loop: CASTQRTGSFNYGYTF. The sequenced CDR3 bases are TGTGCCAGCACCCAGAGGACAGGTAGCTTTAACTATGGC.

Points on this clone: The CDR3 is cut off 3 residues early in the read; its end comes from the germline J gene. This sequence joins TRBV12-3 or TRBV12-4 and TRBJ2-2, with 7 positions matching TRBD2. V gave up 5 bases and J gave up 7 bases; unmatched junction bases: 13. This CDR3 is built from 16 residues. Incomplete CDR3 DNA: TGTGCCAGCAGTCCCCGTGGGCGGGAGACGGTCGGGGAG. Amino acids: CASSPRGRETVGE. The entire CDR3 sequence reads CASSPRGRETVGELFF.

CDR3 loop: CSAQDRGYGYTF. The DNA read from the CDR3 is TGCAGTGCTCAGGACAGGGGCTATGGC. V usage is TRBV20-1 and J usage is TRBJ1-2; 9 nucleotides line up with TRBD1. The CDR3 is cut off 3 residues early in the read; its end comes from the germline J gene. J gave up 4 bases and V 5 bases, and 2 bases lay outside the gene matches. The CDR3 runs to 12 residues. Looked up from germline, CDR1 is DFQATT and CDR2 is SNEGSKA (reference sequence).

A word on this clone: The read is 3 residues too short to cover the CDR3 end, so that end is filled in from the germline J gene. The chain links TRBV2 to TRBJ1-5; 7 bases are shared with TRBD1. Germline CDR1 SNHLY, CDR2 FYNNEI. This CDR3 region has 13 residues. V trimming: 2 bases; J trimming: 6 bases; junction bases outside the gene matches: 1. The CDR3 bases that were read are TGTGCCAGCAGTGAACAGGGGGTTCAGCCC. Its protein is CASSEQGVQP. The CDR3 in full is CASSEQGVQPQHF.

Remarks on this clone: The CDR3 is cut off 3 residues early in the read; its end comes from the germline J gene. The V call is TRBV2, the J call TRBJ1-2, with D possibly TRBD1 on 5 matching bases. Trimming took 1 base from V and 0 from J, leaving 15 bases between them. The CDR3 covers 17 residues. Per germline, CDR1 SNHLY and CDR2 FYNNEI. The CDR3 sequence: CASSEGVAGGANYGYTF. The CDR3 bases that were read are TGTGCCAGCAGTGAAGGGGTAGCCGGGGGAGCTAACTATGGC.

About this clone: Coverage ceases 3 residues before the CDR3 finishes, and the germline J gene fills in the end. The V gene is TRBV5-1, the J gene TRBJ1-2; D perhaps matches TRBD1 (6 bases). There are 13 residues in the CDR3. Germline-derived CDR1 and CDR2 are SGHRS and YFSETQ. Trimming stripped 1 base from V and 4 bases from J, with 8 bases between. The CDR3 DNA, read in part, is TGCGCCAGCAGCTTGCAGGGGCCCTATGGC. It encodes CASSLQGPYG. The CDR3 in its entirety is CASSLQGPYGYTF.